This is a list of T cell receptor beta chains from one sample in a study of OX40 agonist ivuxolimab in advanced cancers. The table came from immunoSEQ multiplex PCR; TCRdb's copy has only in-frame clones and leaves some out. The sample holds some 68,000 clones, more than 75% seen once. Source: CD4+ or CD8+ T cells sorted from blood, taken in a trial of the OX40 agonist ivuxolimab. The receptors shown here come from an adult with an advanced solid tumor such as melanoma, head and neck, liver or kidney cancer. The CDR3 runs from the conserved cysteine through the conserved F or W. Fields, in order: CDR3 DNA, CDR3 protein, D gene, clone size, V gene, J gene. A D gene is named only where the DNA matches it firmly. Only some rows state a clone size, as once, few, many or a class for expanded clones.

CDR3 DNA: TGTGCCAGCTCACTAGGGACAGGGGTCGGAGAACTGTTTTTT; CDR3 protein: CASSLGTGVGELFF; D gene: TRBD1; clone size: -; V gene: TRBV18; J gene: TRBJ1-4
CDR3 DNA: TGTGCCAGCTCATCGACAGGGGGCACTAATGAAAAACTGTTTTTT; CDR3 protein: CASSSTGGTNEKLFF; D gene: TRBD1; clone size: -; V gene: TRBV18; J gene: TRBJ1-4
CDR3 DNA: TGTGCCAGCAGCCCCATGGGGGGTTCGGCCCAGTACTTC; CDR3 protein: CASSPMGGSAQYF; D gene: -; clone size: -; V gene: TRBV7-3; J gene: TRBJ2-5
CDR3 DNA: TGTGCCAGCAGCGCCGGGACAGGGTATTATACGCAGTATTTT; CDR3 protein: CASSAGTGYYTQYF; D gene: TRBD1; clone size: -; V gene: TRBV7-3; J gene: TRBJ2-3
CDR3 DNA: TGCAGCGTTCCGAGGGGGACTGAAGCTTTCTTT; CDR3 protein: CSVPRGTEAFF; D gene: -; clone size: -; V gene: TRBV29-1; J gene: TRBJ1-1
CDR3 DNA: TGTGCCAGCAGTGAAAGGGGGCGAGCCTACGAGCAGTACTTC; CDR3 protein: CASSERGRAYEQYF; D gene: TRBD1; clone size: -; V gene: TRBV25-1; J gene: TRBJ2-7
CDR3 DNA: TGTGCCAGCAGCTTGCGCGGGGGTACCACCGGGGAGCTGTTTTTT; CDR3 protein: CASSLRGGTTGELFF; D gene: TRBD2; clone size: -; V gene: TRBV7-2; J gene: TRBJ2-2
CDR3 DNA: TGTGCCAGCAGCCCCTACACCGGGGAGCTGTTTTTT; CDR3 protein: CASSPYTGELFF; D gene: -; clone size: -; V gene: TRBV7-3; J gene: TRBJ2-2
CDR3 DNA: TGCGCCAGCAGCCAAAACCCGGACAGGGCCACCGGGGAGCTGTTTTTT; CDR3 protein: CASSQNPDRATGELFF; D gene: TRBD1; clone size: -; V gene: TRBV4-1; J gene: TRBJ2-2
CDR3 DNA: TGTGCCAGCAGCCTCGGACAGGGGGACGGTCAGCCCCAGCATTTT; CDR3 protein: CASSLGQGDGQPQHF; D gene: TRBD1; clone size: -; V gene: TRBV13; J gene: TRBJ1-5
CDR3 DNA: TGTGCCAGCACGGCAGGGGCTTATAATTCACCCCTCCACTTT; CDR3 protein: CASTAGAYNSPLHF; D gene: -; clone size: few; V gene: TRBV7-9; J gene: TRBJ1-6
CDR3 DNA: TGTGCCAGCAGTCCACAGGGGGGGAAAATCTACGAGCAGTACTTC; CDR3 protein: CASSPQGGKIYEQYF; D gene: -; clone size: once; V gene: TRBV6-5; J gene: TRBJ2-7
CDR3 DNA: TGTGCCATCAGCCCGGAGTCCTACGAGCAGTACTTC; CDR3 protein: CAISPESYEQYF; D gene: -; clone size: -; V gene: TRBV10-3; J gene: TRBJ2-7
CDR3 DNA: TGTGCCATCAGTGAGTCGACAGGGGCTTTCGACGAGCAGTACTTC; CDR3 protein: CAISESTGAFDEQYF; D gene: TRBD1; clone size: -; V gene: TRBV10-3; J gene: TRBJ2-7
CDR3 DNA: TGTGCCAGCACTGGTCAGGGGGCAAGGGGCACTGAAGCTTTCTTT; CDR3 protein: CASTGQGARGTEAFF; D gene: TRBD1; clone size: -; V gene: TRBV2; J gene: TRBJ1-1
CDR3 DNA: TGTGCCAGCAGTCACGCTGACGGGAATGAGCAGTTCTTC; CDR3 protein: CASSHADGNEQFF; D gene: -; clone size: -; V gene: TRBV27; J gene: TRBJ2-1
CDR3 DNA: TGCAGCGTCTCTAGCGGGAGTGGGACCTACGAGCAGTACTTC; CDR3 protein: CSVSSGSGTYEQYF; D gene: TRBD2; clone size: -; V gene: TRBV29-1; J gene: TRBJ2-7
CDR3 DNA: TGTGCCATCAGTGAGTATGAGGCTGAAAAACTGTTTTTT; CDR3 protein: CAISEYEAEKLFF; D gene: -; clone size: -; V gene: TRBV10-3; J gene: TRBJ1-4
CDR3 DNA: TGTGCCAGCAGGAAACCTTACCGCGACAGGGGGGACACTGAAGCTTTCTTT; CDR3 protein: CASRKPYRDRGDTEAFF; D gene: TRBD1; clone size: -; V gene: TRBV28; J gene: TRBJ1-1
CDR3 DNA: TGTGCCGGTGATAGCGGGGAACCCTACGAGCAGTACTTC; CDR3 protein: CAGDSGEPYEQYF; D gene: TRBD2; clone size: -; V gene: TRBV2; J gene: TRBJ2-7
CDR3 DNA: TGTGCCTGGAGTGTGGGGGGTGGCACAGATACGCAGTATTTT; CDR3 protein: CAWSVGGGTDTQYF; D gene: -; clone size: -; V gene: TRBV30; J gene: TRBJ2-3
CDR3 DNA: TGTGCCAGTAGCGGGAGTGGGGATGAGCAGTTCTTC; CDR3 protein: CASSGSGDEQFF; D gene: -; clone size: once; V gene: TRBV19; J gene: TRBJ2-1
CDR3 DNA: TGTGCCAGCAGCGTAGGACAGGGACTCGACTACGAGCAGTACTTC; CDR3 protein: CASSVGQGLDYEQYF; D gene: -; clone size: -; V gene: TRBV9; J gene: TRBJ2-7
CDR3 DNA: TGTGCCAGCAGCCAGGAAAAAAACAGGGCAACTAATGAAAAACTGTTTTTT; CDR3 protein: CASSQEKNRATNEKLFF; D gene: -; clone size: -; V gene: TRBV4-2; J gene: TRBJ1-4
CDR3 DNA: TGTGCCAGTAGTATAGCCCTGGGCGGGGAGCTGTTTTTT; CDR3 protein: CASSIALGGELFF; D gene: -; clone size: -; V gene: TRBV19; J gene: TRBJ2-2
CDR3 DNA: TGTGCCAGCTCACCGCAGGGGGACACTGAAGCTTTCTTT; CDR3 protein: CASSPQGDTEAFF; D gene: TRBD1; clone size: -; V gene: TRBV18; J gene: TRBJ1-1
CDR3 DNA: TGTGCCAGCACACCCGGGATTAGCGGGGGGGGAAATGAGCAGTTCTTC; CDR3 protein: CASTPGISGGGNEQFF; D gene: TRBD2; clone size: once; V gene: TRBV7-9; J gene: TRBJ2-1
CDR3 DNA: TGTGCCAGCAGTTATATAGGGAGCTCTGGAAACACCATATATTTT; CDR3 protein: CASSYIGSSGNTIYF; D gene: -; clone size: -; V gene: TRBV6-5; J gene: TRBJ1-3
CDR3 DNA: TGTGCCAGCAGTTTAGGCGGCCTACACTACGAGCAGTACTTC; CDR3 protein: CASSLGGLHYEQYF; D gene: -; clone size: -; V gene: TRBV28; J gene: TRBJ2-7
CDR3 DNA: TGTGCCAGCAGCCTACCGGGACTAGCGGGGGGGCTCGAAGAGACCCAGTACTTC; CDR3 protein: CASSLPGLAGGLEETQYF; D gene: TRBD2; clone size: -; V gene: TRBV5-4; J gene: TRBJ2-5
CDR3 DNA: TGTGCCTGGAGCCAGGGCGCTGGAAACACCATATATTTT; CDR3 protein: CAWSQGAGNTIYF; D gene: -; clone size: once; V gene: TRBV30; J gene: TRBJ1-3
CDR3 DNA: TGTGCCAGCAGCTTAGGTCCGGACAGGCGCTATGGCTACACCTTC; CDR3 protein: CASSLGPDRRYGYTF; D gene: TRBD1; clone size: -; V gene: TRBV7-2; J gene: TRBJ1-2
CDR3 DNA: TGTGCCAGCCGCGTACAGGATACAGATACGCAGTATTTT; CDR3 protein: CASRVQDTDTQYF; D gene: -; clone size: -; V gene: TRBV28; J gene: TRBJ2-3
CDR3 DNA: TGTGCCGGCAGTGGGCACGGATCGGGCGATCAGCCCCAGCATTTT; CDR3 protein: CAGSGHGSGDQPQHF; D gene: -; clone size: -; V gene: TRBV28; J gene: TRBJ1-5
CDR3 DNA: TGTGCCAGCAGTTCCAGCAGGAGAAAGAGGAACACCGGGGAGCTGTTTTTT; CDR3 protein: CASSSSRRKRNTGELFF; D gene: -; clone size: -; V gene: TRBV27; J gene: TRBJ2-2
CDR3 DNA: TGTGCCAGCAGCCCAAGACCAGACCAAGAGACCCAGTACTTC; CDR3 protein: CASSPRPDQETQYF; D gene: -; clone size: -; V gene: TRBV7-8; J gene: TRBJ2-5
CDR3 DNA: TGTGCCAGCAGCGAAACAGGGGGAACCGGGGAGCTGTTTTTT; CDR3 protein: CASSETGGTGELFF; D gene: TRBD1; clone size: -; V gene: TRBV9; J gene: TRBJ2-2
CDR3 DNA: TGTGCCAGCAGTTCAAAGGGCAGCAATCAGCCCCAGCATTTT; CDR3 protein: CASSSKGSNQPQHF; D gene: -; clone size: -; V gene: TRBV6-6; J gene: TRBJ1-5
CDR3 DNA: TGTGCCAGCAGTGCATCGCAGGGTAACTATGGCTACACCTTC; CDR3 protein: CASSASQGNYGYTF; D gene: -; clone size: once; V gene: TRBV6-1; J gene: TRBJ1-2
CDR3 DNA: TGCAGCGTTAAAAGGGGGCGCACAGATACGCAGTATTTT; CDR3 protein: CSVKRGRTDTQYF; D gene: TRBD1; clone size: -; V gene: TRBV29-1; J gene: TRBJ2-3
CDR3 DNA: TGTGCCAGCAACAGGGACCACGAGCAGTACTTC; CDR3 protein: CASNRDHEQYF; D gene: -; clone size: -; V gene: TRBV2; J gene: TRBJ2-7
CDR3 DNA: TGTGCCAGCAACCTACAGGGAGGCAATCAGCCCCAGCATTTT; CDR3 protein: CASNLQGGNQPQHF; D gene: -; clone size: -; V gene: TRBV28; J gene: TRBJ1-5